The 27 T cell receptor beta chains reported below all come from one sample, sequenced in a study of PD-1 blockade in classical Hodgkin lymphoma. Autologous stem cell transplantation was followed by relapse in every patient, and brentuximab vedotin exposure varied. Sequencing was performed with immunoSEQ multiplex PCR; in TCRdb, only in-frame clones are kept and a portion is missing. The table records approximately 12,000 clones, approximately 80% of them present only once. Sequencing used peripheral blood mononuclear cells (PBMCs), obtained before the second cycle of nivolumab. These receptors all stem from a human donor with classical Hodgkin lymphoma.

The chain joins TRBV7-3 to TRBJ2-7, with 7 bases matching TRBD2. Trimming cost V 5 bases and J 4 bases; bases outside gene matches: 17. Germline CDR1 is SGHTA and CDR2 is FQGTGA. The CDR3 loop spans 17 amino acids. CDR3 in amino acids: CASSPWGGSPSLYEQYF. CDR3 bases: TGTGCCAGCAGCCCGTGGGGAGGGTCCCCGTCGCTGTACGAGCAGTACTTC.

The chain has TRBV9 and TRBJ2-7; D ambiguous. Germline loops: CDR1 SGDLS, CDR2 YYNGEE. The CDR3 has 15 residues. V was shortened by 0 bases and J by 0 bases, with 10 bases between the two germline ends. The CDR3 bases are TGTGCCAGCAGCGTAGGGGCAGCAAGCTCCTACGAGCAGTACTTC. Its translation: CASSVGAASSYEQYF.

The CDR3: CASRGGGRDTQYF. The CDR3 bases are TGTGCCAGCCGCGGCGGGGGGCGGGATACGCAGTATTTT. The gene calls are TRBV4-2 and TRBJ2-3; TRBD2 aligns across 8 bases. Germline loops: CDR1 LGHNA, CDR2 YNFKEQ. Losses at the gene ends were 8 bases for V and 6 bases for J; bases not matched to a gene: 7. The CDR3 has 13 residues.

V is TRBV27 and J is TRBJ1-1, with a possible D match to TRBD1 (6 bases). This CDR3 has 16 residues. Germline assignment: CDR1 MNHEY and CDR2 SMNVEV (reference sequence). Between the trimmed V and J ends, which lost 2 bases and 1 base, there was a span of 14 bases. The CDR3 DNA sequence: TGTGCCAGCAGTTTAAGGACAGTGCCCTGGAACACTGAAGCTTTCTTT. It is translated as CASSLRTVPWNTEAFF.

The chain carries TRBV7-9 and TRBJ2-5; D might be TRBD2 (6 bases). V lost 5 bases to trimming and J lost 3 bases, with 16 bases between them. The germline gives CDR1 SEHNR, CDR2 FQNEAQ (reference sequence). The CDR3 runs to 15 residues. This CDR3 reads CASSPRLVRKETQYF. The CDR3 nucleotides read TGTGCCAGCAGCCCAAGACTAGTTAGAAAAGAGACCCAGTACTTC.

This chain connects TRBV7-2 to TRBJ2-2; a weak D match, TRBD2 (6 bases). V was shortened by 3 bases and J by 0 bases, with 8 bases between the two germline ends. This CDR3 is 15 amino acids long. Looked up from germline, CDR1 is SGHTA and CDR2 is FQGNSA. This CDR3 is CASSFTGANTGELFF. The CDR3 DNA is TGTGCCAGCAGCTTTACGGGGGCGAACACCGGGGAGCTGTTTTTT.

This clone was detected once. CDR3 in DNA: TGTGCCAGCAGTCCTGATAGCAATCAGCCCCAGCATTTT. Translating gives CASSPDSNQPQHF. This chain links TRBV27 with TRBJ1-5; D not resolved. Trimming left V 5 bases short and J 0 bases short, with 5 bases between. The CDR3 totals 13 residues. CDR1 is MNHEY and CDR2 is SMNVEV in the germline V gene (reference sequence).

This chain links TRBV5-1 with TRBJ2-7; 7 positions match TRBD1. Germline lookup yields CDR1 SGHRS and CDR2 YFSETQ. Unmatched junction bases numbered 12, after V lost 5 bases and J lost 4 bases. The CDR3 has 15 amino acids. The CDR3 protein is CASSQDTGVVYEQYF. The CDR3 coding sequence is TGCGCCAGCAGTCAGGATACAGGGGTTGTGTACGAGCAGTACTTC.

This clone has just a few counts. The chain carries TRBV29-1 and TRBJ2-1, with a weak D call TRBD2 (6 bases). The CDR3 totals 12 residues. Trimming pared 7 bases from V and 6 bases from J, leaving 13 bases between. Germline V lookup: CDR1 SQVTM, CDR2 ANQGSEA. CDR3 DNA sequence: TGCAGCGCTAGCGAGGTGGGCAATGAGCAGTTCTTC. It is translated as CSASEVGNEQFF.

The chain recombines TRBV9 with TRBJ2-5, with D perhaps matching TRBD1 (5 bases). The CDR3 extends over 14 amino acids. Germline V gene data show CDR1 as SGDLS and CDR2 as YYNGEE. V lost 1 base and J 5 bases, leaving 12 bases between the germline ends. DNA of the CDR3: TGTGCCAGCAGCGTAAGGCAGGGCTGGGAGACCCAGTACTTC. Amino acid sequence: CASSVRQGWETQYF.

The rearrangement joins TRBV5-1 to TRBJ2-7; 7 bases align to TRBD2. With V trimmed by 2 bases and J by 4 bases, 6 bases remained unmatched. Germline loops: CDR1 SGHRS, CDR2 YFSETQ. The CDR3 sequence is 14 residues long. The CDR3, as DNA: TGCGCCAGCAGCTTAAACCGGGACTATTACGAGCAGTACTTC. It is translated as CASSLNRDYYEQYF.

The J gene is TRBJ1-1, the V gene TRBV7-9, with 7 bases that match TRBD1. J was trimmed by 2 bases and V by 2 bases; bases with no gene match: 8. The CDR3 spans 16 residues. The germline V gene encodes CDR1 SEHNR and CDR2 FQNEAQ (reference sequence). The CDR3: CASSLTVGTANTEAFF. CDR3 DNA: TGTGCCAGCAGCTTAACTGTCGGGACAGCAAACACTGAAGCTTTCTTT.

This chain links TRBV5-1 with TRBJ1-5, with unresolved D. There are 16 residues in the CDR3. Between the trimmed V and J ends, which lost 0 bases and 0 bases, there was a span of 10 bases. Germline V gives CDR1 SGHRS, CDR2 YFSETQ. CDR3 sequence: CASSLDAAASNQPQHF. Here the CDR3 DNA reads TGCGCCAGCAGCTTGGATGCGGCAGCTAGCAATCAGCCCCAGCATTTT.

This sequence joins TRBV6-5 and TRBJ2-7; D call uncertain. There are 12 residues in the CDR3. CDR1 and CDR2 from the germline V gene are MNHEY and SVGAGI. V was cut by 6 bases and J by 0 bases, with 6 bases left in between. The CDR3 region is CASRLSSYEQYF. The CDR3 bases are TGTGCCAGCAGATTGAGCTCCTACGAGCAGTACTTC.

The chain links TRBV7-2 to TRBJ2-1, with 14 bases matching TRBD2. Germline V gene lookup returns CDR1 SGHTA and CDR2 FQGNSA. V dropped 5 bases and J dropped 8; count of bases not matched to a gene: 8. CDR3 length: 16 amino acids. DNA of the CDR3: TGTGCCAGCAGCCGTCCCGGGACTAGCGGGGGTTATGAGCAGTTCTTC. The encoded protein is CASSRPGTSGGYEQFF.

The chain has TRBV19 and TRBJ1-1; 7 bases are a match to TRBD1. CDR1 and CDR2 (germline): LNHDA, SQIVND (reference sequence). V shed 7 bases and J 1 base; nucleotides not matched to a gene: 9. This CDR3 comprises 15 residues. CDR3 region: CASKGSGTENTEAFF. In DNA form, the CDR3 reads TGTGCCAGTAAAGGTTCCGGGACAGAGAACACTGAAGCTTTCTTT.

The chain carries TRBV5-6 and TRBJ2-7; D uncertain. The length of the CDR3 is 14 residues. V was shortened by 9 bases and J by 1 base, with 17 bases between the two germline ends. Germline loops: CDR1 SGHDT, CDR2 YYEEEE. The CDR3 DNA sequence: TGTGCCACTTCGTATGGATGGGGATCCTACGAGCAGTACTTC. Amino acid sequence: CATSYGWGSYEQYF.

A single count supports this clone. This chain joins TRBV7-8 and TRBJ1-1; D gene uncertain. V gave up 5 bases and J gave up 5 bases, with 12 bases separating them. Germline lookup yields CDR1 SGHVS and CDR2 FQNEAQ. The CDR3 covers 13 residues. CDR3 residues: CASSPTWKTEAFF. The CDR3 DNA is TGTGCCAGCAGCCCAACCTGGAAGACTGAAGCTTTCTTT. The full variable domain, with the rest looked up from reference TRBV7-8 and TRBJ1-1, is GAGVSQSPRYKVAKRGQDVALRCDPISGHVSLFWYQQALGQGPEFLTYFQNEAQLDKSGLPSDRFFAERPEGSVSTLKIQRTQQEDSAVYLCASSPTWKTEAFFGQGTRLTVV.

The chain has TRBV7-6 and TRBJ2-1; 11 bases align to TRBD2. The trim removed 5 bases at V and 11 bases at J, leaving 17 bases unmatched. CDR1 and CDR2 (germline): SGHVS, FNYEAQ. The length of the CDR3 is 17 residues. The CDR3 sequence: CASSAGALAGGRFQQFF. For the CDR3, the DNA is TGTGCCAGCAGCGCTGGGGCCCTAGCGGGAGGCCGGTTCCAGCAGTTCTTC.

The chain employs TRBV7-9 and TRBJ2-7, with 9 bases matching TRBD2. The CDR3 is made up of 16 amino acids. CDR1 is SEHNR and CDR2 is FQNEAQ in the germline V gene (reference sequence). V dropped 5 bases and J dropped 0; count of bases not matched to a gene: 8. CDR3: CASSPGTSRSSYEQYF. CDR3 DNA: TGTGCCAGCAGCCCCGGGACTAGCCGGAGCTCCTACGAGCAGTACTTC. The whole variable domain, filled in from reference TRBV7-9 and TRBJ2-7, reads DTGVSQNPRHKITKRGQNVTFRCDPISEHNRLYWYRQTLGQGPEFLTYFQNEAQLEKSRLLSDRFSAERPKGSFSTLEIQRTEQGDSAMYLCASSPGTSRSSYEQYFGPGTRLTVT.

The gene calls are TRBV7-6 and TRBJ2-7; D is possibly TRBD1 or TRBD2 (5 bases each). The CDR3 spans 16 residues. With 5 bases removed from V and 1 base from J, the gap between germline ends came to 18 bases. Germline V gene data show CDR1 as SGHVS and CDR2 as FNYEAQ. The DNA for the CDR3 is TGTGCCAGCAGCCCCAGGGCCCGTACGGGATCCTACGAGCAGTACTTC. This codes for CASSPRARTGSYEQYF.

V and J are TRBV5-1 and TRBJ2-5, with 8 nucleotides matching TRBD1. The CDR3 contains 14 residues. The germline gives CDR1 SGHRS, CDR2 YFSETQ. V gave up 4 bases and J gave up 4 bases; unmatched junction bases: 6. The CDR3 DNA sequence: TGCGCCAGCAGCCCAGGGACAGGAGTAGAGACCCAGTACTTC. This translates into CASSPGTGVETQYF.

The gene calls are TRBV10-3 and TRBJ2-7; 10 nucleotides line up with TRBD1. The CDR3 is made up of 15 amino acids. The V segment lost 3 bases and the J segment 3 bases; nucleotides outside the gene matches: 5. CDR1 and CDR2 (germline): ENHRY, SYGVKD. The CDR3 coding sequence is TGTGCCATCAGTGAAGGGACAGGGGCAAACTACGAGCAGTACTTC. Protein: CAISEGTGANYEQYF.

This clone was detected a few times. The rearrangement uses TRBV6-4 and TRBJ2-5, with TRBD2 identical over 11 bases. The CDR3 has 16 amino acids. Losses at the gene ends were 3 bases for V and 9 bases for J; bases not matched to a gene: 12. CDR1 is MRHNA and CDR2 is SNTAGT in the germline V gene. The CDR3 nucleotides read TGTGCCAGCAGTGAATTGCCGGGACTAGCGGCAGGGGCCCAGTACTTC. This encodes CASSELPGLAAGAQYF.

The V gene is TRBV7-8, the J gene TRBJ1-1; D gene unclear. Per germline, CDR1 SGHVS and CDR2 FQNEAQ. Trimming pared 5 bases from V and 1 base from J, leaving 11 bases between. The CDR3 runs 14 residues. CDR3 residues: CASSPPEGNTEAFF. The CDR3 DNA reads as TGTGCCAGCAGCCCCCCTGAGGGGAACACTGAAGCTTTCTTT. The full variable domain, in which reference TRBV7-8 and TRBJ1-1 provide the parts outside the CDR3, is GAGVSQSPRYKVAKRGQDVALRCDPISGHVSLFWYQQALGQGPEFLTYFQNEAQLDKSGLPSDRFFAERPEGSVSTLKIQRTQQEDSAVYLCASSPPEGNTEAFFGQGTRLTVV.

This clone was found once. The chain couples TRBV5-1 to TRBJ2-7; D not certain. CDR3 length: 13 amino acids. Germline lookup yields CDR1 SGHRS and CDR2 YFSETQ. V was clipped by 1 base and J by 9 bases, with 14 bases between them. In DNA, the CDR3 is TGCGCCAGCAGCTTGCAAAGCACCCTCGGGCAGTACTTC. Translated, it gives CASSLQSTLGQYF.

The chain couples TRBV28 to TRBJ2-5; 8 bases line up with TRBD1. The CDR3 spans 14 residues. V shed 4 bases, J shed 5 bases, and the junction held 6 bases outside the gene matches. The germline CDR1 and CDR2 sequences are MDHEN and SYDVKM. DNA of the CDR3: TGTGCCAGCAGTTCCACAGGGGGTTGGGAGACCCAGTACTTC. Translated: CASSSTGGWETQYF. The variable domain in full, completed from reference TRBV28 and TRBJ2-5, reads DVKVTQSSRYLVKRTGEKVFLECVQDMDHENMFWYRQDPGLGLRLIYFSYDVKMKEKGDIPEGYSVSREKKERFSLILESASTNQTSMYLCASSSTGGWETQYFGPGTRLLVL.